This TCR beta chain was identified in a study of blood T cell repertoires in COVID-19. Study background: The samples span acute and convalescent COVID-19 from the United States, Italy and Spain. Nucleic acid was either cDNA or gDNA, and it came from T cells, B-cell-depleted T cells, or PBMCs.

Germline V gives CDR1 SGHVS, CDR2 FQNEAQ. J lost 5 bases, V lost 4 bases, and 8 bases had no gene match. The CDR3 loop spans 16 amino acids. In the original analysis: Amplification of reference gene primers was used by the study to estimate nucleated cell counts. Sequenced by immunoSEQ multiplex PCR; TCRdb stores in-frame clones only, minus some. V, J and clone size derive from that table, while D and trimming were established from the DNA sequence. The sample lists roughly 110,000 clones, 80% to 85% seen once, with 4% to 5.5% in the top ten. The TCR sequence derives from a human donor in a cohort sampled during active COVID-19. Source material: peripheral blood. The V call is TRBV7-8, the J call TRBJ2-5; 12 nucleotides agree with TRBD2. In DNA form, the CDR3 reads TGTGCCAGCAGCTCGTCTAGCGGGAGGGCGCGGGAGACCCAGTACTTC. Translation: CASSSSSGRARETQYF.